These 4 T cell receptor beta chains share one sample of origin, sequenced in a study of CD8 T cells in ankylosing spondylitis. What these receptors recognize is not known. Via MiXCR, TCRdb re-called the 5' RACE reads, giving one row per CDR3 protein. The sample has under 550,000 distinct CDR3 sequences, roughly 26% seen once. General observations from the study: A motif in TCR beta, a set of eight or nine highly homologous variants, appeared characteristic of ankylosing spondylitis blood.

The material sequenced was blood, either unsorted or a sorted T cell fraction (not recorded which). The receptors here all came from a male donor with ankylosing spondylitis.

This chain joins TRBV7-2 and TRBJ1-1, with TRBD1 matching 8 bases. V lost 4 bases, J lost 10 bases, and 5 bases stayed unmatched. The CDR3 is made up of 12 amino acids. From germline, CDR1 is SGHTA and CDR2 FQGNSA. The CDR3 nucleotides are TGTGCCAGCAGCTCGGACAGGGCGGTAGCTTTCTTT. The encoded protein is CASSSDRAVAFF.

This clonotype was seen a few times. This CDR3 is CATSDSGGTEAFF. CDR3 DNA sequence: TGTGCCACCAGTGATTCCGGTGGCACTGAAGCTTTCTTT. The rearrangement uses TRBV24-1 and TRBJ1-1; D is unclear. CDR3 length: 13 amino acids. Trimming shortened V by 2 bases and J by 4 bases, and 7 bases separated the two germline ends. From germline, CDR1 is KGHDR and CDR2 SFDVKD.

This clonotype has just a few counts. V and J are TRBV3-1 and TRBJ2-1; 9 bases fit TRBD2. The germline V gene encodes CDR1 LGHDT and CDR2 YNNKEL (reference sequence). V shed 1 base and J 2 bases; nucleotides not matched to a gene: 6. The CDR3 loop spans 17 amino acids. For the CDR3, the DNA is TGTGCCAGCAGCCAAGGAATGGCGGGAGGGGCCTACAATGAGCAGTTCTTC. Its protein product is CASSQGMAGGAYNEQFF.

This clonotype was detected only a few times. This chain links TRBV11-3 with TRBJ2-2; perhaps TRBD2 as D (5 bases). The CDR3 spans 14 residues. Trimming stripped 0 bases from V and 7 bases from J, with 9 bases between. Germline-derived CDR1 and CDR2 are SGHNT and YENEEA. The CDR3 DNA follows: TGTGCCAGCAGCTTAGATTCCCGGGGCGGGGAGCTGTTTTTT. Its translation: CASSLDSRGGELFF.